This is a list of T cell receptor beta chains from one sample in a study of T cells in localized non-small cell lung cancer. Libraries were prepared by immunoSEQ multiplex PCR; TCRdb keeps only in-frame clonotypes and omits some of them. The sample lists 55,000 to 65,000 clones; roughly 90% were seen once. The sample consisted of peripheral blood, taken before any cancer treatment. The receptors were sampled from a man aged 35-69 years with stage I squamous cell lung carcinoma. CDR3s leave out the opening cysteine and the closing phenylalanine or tryptophan. Not all rows give a size; the values are once, few, many and, for expanded clones, a class.

V,size,J,CDR3
TRBV2,-,TRBJ2-2,ASSEIGTGAGELF
TRBV9,once,TRBJ2-7,ASSLNSGFTYEQY
TRBV29-1,-,TRBJ1-1,SVRVNTEAF
TRBV27,-,TRBJ1-1,ASSLNRGRAF
TRBV7-9,-,TRBJ1-2,ASSFGANYGYT
TRBV27,-,TRBJ2-3,ASSDPGTVTDTQY
TRBV5-1,-,TRBJ1-1,ASSFIPGGNTEAF
TRBV5-6,-,TRBJ2-2,ASSLLGRASGTGELF
TRBV5-1,-,TRBJ2-5,ASSLVTSGNNGETQY
TRBV19,-,TRBJ1-2,ASSIATGTGGSGYT
TRBV7-2,few,TRBJ1-5,ASSLRDSGQAQH
TRBV7-3,-,TRBJ1-1,ASSRQVNTEAF
TRBV4-2,-,TRBJ2-5,ASSPVVGETQY
TRBV7-3,-,TRBJ2-3,ASSSGGLTDTQY
TRBV28,once,TRBJ1-2,ANRDRGHGYT
TRBV30,-,TRBJ2-7,AWSLLTREQY
TRBV11-3,once,TRBJ2-1,ASSPKGAGAYNEQF
TRBV28,-,TRBJ1-5,ASSLGQYNQPQH